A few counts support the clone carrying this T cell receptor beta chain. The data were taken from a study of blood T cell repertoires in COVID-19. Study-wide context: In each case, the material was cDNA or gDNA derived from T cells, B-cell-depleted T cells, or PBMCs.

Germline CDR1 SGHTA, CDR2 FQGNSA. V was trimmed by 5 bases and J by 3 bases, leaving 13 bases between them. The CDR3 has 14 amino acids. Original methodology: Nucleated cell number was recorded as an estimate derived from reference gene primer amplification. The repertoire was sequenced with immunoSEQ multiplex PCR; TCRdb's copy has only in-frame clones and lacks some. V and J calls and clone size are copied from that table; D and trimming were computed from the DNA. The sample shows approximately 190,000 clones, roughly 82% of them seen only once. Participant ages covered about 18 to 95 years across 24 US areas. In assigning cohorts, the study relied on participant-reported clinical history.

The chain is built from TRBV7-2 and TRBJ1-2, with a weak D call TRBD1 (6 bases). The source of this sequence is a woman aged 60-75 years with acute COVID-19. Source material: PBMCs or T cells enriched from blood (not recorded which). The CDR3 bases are TGTGCCAGCAGCCTCAGGGAGGGGGACTATGGCTACACCTTC. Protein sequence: CASSLREGDYGYTF.